The rows below give T cell receptor beta chains drawn from one sample of a study of blood T cell repertoires in COVID-19. The repertoire was sequenced with immunoSEQ multiplex PCR; TCRdb's copy has only in-frame clones and lacks some. The repertoire holds roughly 170,000 clones, roughly 86% seen once, with 6% to 9% in the top ten. Sequenced sample: peripheral blood. The receptor source for this set is a middle-aged man who had recovered from COVID-19. CDR3s include the opening cysteine and the closing phenylalanine or tryptophan. The order of the fields is V gene, D gene, J gene, CDR3 protein. D genes are given only for firm matches.

v_gene: TRBV4-3
d_gene: TRBD2
j_gene: TRBJ2-1
CDR3aa: CASSQESTAGGAYNEQFF

v_gene: TRBV3-1/TRBV3-2
d_gene: TRBD1
j_gene: TRBJ2-7
CDR3aa: CASSRQGEQYF

v_gene: TRBV14
d_gene: .
j_gene: TRBJ2-2
CDR3aa: CASSSRGFLTGSKSSSNTGELFF

v_gene: TRBV4-3
d_gene: .
j_gene: TRBJ2-3
CDR3aa: CASSQDINRGSTDTQYF

v_gene: TRBV5-4
d_gene: .
j_gene: TRBJ2-5
CDR3aa: CASSLAGVGGQETQYF

v_gene: TRBV4-3
d_gene: TRBD1
j_gene: TRBJ1-1
CDR3aa: CASSNRQGWNTEAFF

v_gene: TRBV6-2/TRBV6-3
d_gene: TRBD1
j_gene: TRBJ1-1
CDR3aa: CASSSGTGRMNTEAFF

v_gene: TRBV5-4
d_gene: .
j_gene: TRBJ1-1
CDR3aa: CASHPAVGTEAFF

v_gene: TRBV4-1
d_gene: .
j_gene: TRBJ1-1
CDR3aa: CASSQRGNWNTEAFF

v_gene: TRBV6-5
d_gene: TRBD2
j_gene: TRBJ2-7
CDR3aa: CASSYSASGNYEQYF

v_gene: TRBV3-1/TRBV3-2
d_gene: .
j_gene: TRBJ2-2
CDR3aa: CASSQDWRAGELFF

v_gene: TRBV29-1
d_gene: TRBD1
j_gene: TRBJ1-1
CDR3aa: CSVDRGQNTEAFF

v_gene: TRBV7-9
d_gene: .
j_gene: TRBJ2-3
CDR3aa: CASSFQLADTQYF

v_gene: TRBV3-1/TRBV3-2
d_gene: .
j_gene: TRBJ1-2
CDR3aa: CASSQDYRGYTF

v_gene: TRBV2
d_gene: .
j_gene: TRBJ1-5
CDR3aa: CASTLSYSNQPQHF

v_gene: TRBV7-6
d_gene: .
j_gene: TRBJ1-1
CDR3aa: CASSERGKREAFF

v_gene: TRBV5-3
d_gene: .
j_gene: TRBJ2-1
CDR3aa: CARSLRVSGSYNEQFF

v_gene: TRBV4-2
d_gene: TRBD1
j_gene: TRBJ1-2
CDR3aa: CASSQVQGDGYTF

v_gene: TRBV28
d_gene: .
j_gene: TRBJ1-3
CDR3aa: CASSPGLTSGNTIYF

v_gene: TRBV19
d_gene: TRBD2
j_gene: TRBJ2-1
CDR3aa: CASSMWASGSPQSSYNEQFF

v_gene: TRBV7-9
d_gene: TRBD2
j_gene: TRBJ2-5
CDR3aa: CASSLASGKGTQYF

v_gene: TRBV7-8
d_gene: TRBD2
j_gene: TRBJ2-2
CDR3aa: CASSLVVALAGGTYTGELFF

v_gene: TRBV2
d_gene: TRBD2
j_gene: TRBJ2-2
CDR3aa: CASSATSGGAGELFF

v_gene: TRBV4-2
d_gene: .
j_gene: TRBJ1-1
CDR3aa: CASSQAGLGATEAFF

v_gene: TRBV4-3
d_gene: TRBD1
j_gene: TRBJ1-4
CDR3aa: CASSRQGARGTNEKLFF

v_gene: TRBV28
d_gene: TRBD1
j_gene: TRBJ1-2
CDR3aa: CASSFRGQLGLGYTF

v_gene: TRBV7-9
d_gene: TRBD1
j_gene: TRBJ2-7
CDR3aa: CASSRDRDSYEQYF

v_gene: TRBV3-1/TRBV3-2
d_gene: .
j_gene: TRBJ2-3
CDR3aa: CASSQQLSTDTQYF

v_gene: TRBV7-3
d_gene: TRBD1
j_gene: TRBJ2-2
CDR3aa: CASSQGTDTGELFF

v_gene: TRBV7-2
d_gene: .
j_gene: TRBJ1-1
CDR3aa: CASSLEGLGGTEAFF

v_gene: TRBV10-3
d_gene: TRBD1
j_gene: TRBJ1-1
CDR3aa: CAISGRGRDTEAFF

v_gene: TRBV21-1
d_gene: .
j_gene: TRBJ1-1
CDR3aa: CASSKEGGQGNTEAFF

v_gene: TRBV10-3
d_gene: TRBD2
j_gene: TRBJ2-1
CDR3aa: CAITGRLAGDVNEQFF

v_gene: TRBV6-1
d_gene: .
j_gene: TRBJ1-5
CDR3aa: CASSALAGGGNQPQHF

v_gene: TRBV7-2
d_gene: .
j_gene: TRBJ2-7
CDR3aa: CASSLLRSSYEQYF

v_gene: TRBV3-1/TRBV3-2
d_gene: .
j_gene: TRBJ2-7
CDR3aa: CASSQDYGETGRNEQYF

v_gene: TRBV9
d_gene: TRBD1
j_gene: TRBJ1-1
CDR3aa: CASSVDRGNTEAFF

v_gene: TRBV7-2
d_gene: TRBD1
j_gene: TRBJ1-1
CDR3aa: CASSPQGGYTEAFF

v_gene: TRBV9
d_gene: TRBD2
j_gene: TRBJ2-4
CDR3aa: CASSPGLAGDWGKNIQYF

v_gene: TRBV6-6
d_gene: TRBD2
j_gene: TRBJ2-1
CDR3aa: CASSYAGGLNEQFF

v_gene: TRBV29-1
d_gene: TRBD2
j_gene: TRBJ2-1
CDR3aa: CSARGAGGYNEQFF

v_gene: TRBV27
d_gene: .
j_gene: TRBJ2-2
CDR3aa: CASSPGTNTGELFF

v_gene: TRBV7-6
d_gene: TRBD1
j_gene: TRBJ2-5
CDR3aa: CASSLGAGGMQETQYF

v_gene: TRBV12-3/TRBV12-4
d_gene: .
j_gene: TRBJ2-5
CDR3aa: CASSLQGETQYF

v_gene: TRBV7-6
d_gene: .
j_gene: TRBJ2-3
CDR3aa: CASSFEQGTGTDTQYF

v_gene: TRBV6-5
d_gene: .
j_gene: TRBJ1-1
CDR3aa: CASSHAEGNTEAFF

v_gene: TRBV30
d_gene: .
j_gene: TRBJ1-5
CDR3aa: CAWTGTGDQPQHF

v_gene: TRBV10-2
d_gene: .
j_gene: TRBJ2-5
CDR3aa: CASSDRQETQYF

v_gene: TRBV7-3
d_gene: .
j_gene: TRBJ2-2
CDR3aa: CASSFTGSGELFF

v_gene: TRBV10-3
d_gene: .
j_gene: TRBJ2-1
CDR3aa: CATNGGPREQFF

v_gene: TRBV12-3/TRBV12-4
d_gene: .
j_gene: TRBJ2-7
CDR3aa: CASSFGEDEQYF

v_gene: TRBV20-1
d_gene: .
j_gene: TRBJ1-2
CDR3aa: CSASGRGYGYTF

v_gene: TRBV29-1
d_gene: TRBD1
j_gene: TRBJ2-1
CDR3aa: CSVEHAGQGFNNEQFF